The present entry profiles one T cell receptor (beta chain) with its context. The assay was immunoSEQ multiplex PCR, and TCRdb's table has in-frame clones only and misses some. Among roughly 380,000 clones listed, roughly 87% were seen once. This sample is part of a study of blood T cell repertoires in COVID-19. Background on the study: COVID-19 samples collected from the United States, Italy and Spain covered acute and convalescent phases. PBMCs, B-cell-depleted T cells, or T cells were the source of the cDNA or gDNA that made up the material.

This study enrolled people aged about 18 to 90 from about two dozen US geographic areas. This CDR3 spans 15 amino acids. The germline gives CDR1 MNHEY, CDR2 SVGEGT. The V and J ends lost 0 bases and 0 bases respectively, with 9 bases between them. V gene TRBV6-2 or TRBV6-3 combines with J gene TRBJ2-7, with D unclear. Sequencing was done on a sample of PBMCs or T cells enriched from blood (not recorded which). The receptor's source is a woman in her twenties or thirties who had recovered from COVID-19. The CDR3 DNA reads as TGTGCCAGCAGTTACTCAGGCGGATTCTCCTACGAGCAGTACTTC. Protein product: CASSYSGGFSYEQYF.